Listed below are T cell receptor beta chains from one sample, sequenced in a study of identical twins. TCRdb fed the 5' RACE reads into MiXCR, producing one record per CDR3 protein. Here the sample spans some 570,000 distinct CDR3 sequences, around 22% being singletons. These data were also filed under a second study, of yellow fever vaccine responses in identical twins.

Sequenced input: CD4+ T cells sorted from blood. Receptors originate from a woman aged 18 to 35 in good health. Both conserved end residues are part of each CDR3. Each record gives: V gene, D gene, J gene, clone size, CDR3 protein, CDR3 DNA. D genes are given only for firm matches. Where a row states a size, it is once, few, many or the class of an expanded clone; other rows omit it.

v_call: TRBV28; d_call: TRBD2; j_call: TRBJ2-3; clone_size: -; cdr3_aa: CASSSPAGGPQTQYF; cdr3_nt: TGTGCCAGCAGTTCTCCAGCGGGAGGGCCGCAAACGCAGTATTTT
v_call: TRBV5-1; d_call: -; j_call: TRBJ2-1; clone_size: few; cdr3_aa: CASFPGPGGMNEQFF; cdr3_nt: TGCGCCAGCTTCCCCGGACCCGGCGGGATGAATGAGCAGTTCTTC
v_call: TRBV5-1; d_call: -; j_call: TRBJ2-7; clone_size: many; cdr3_aa: CASSLAIAFYEQYF; cdr3_nt: TGCGCCAGCAGCTTGGCCATAGCTTTCTACGAGCAGTACTTC
v_call: TRBV19; d_call: -; j_call: TRBJ2-3; clone_size: -; cdr3_aa: CASSQGRGTQYF; cdr3_nt: TGTGCCAGTAGTCAAGGCCGGGGTACGCAGTATTTT
v_call: TRBV5-1; d_call: TRBD2; j_call: TRBJ2-5; clone_size: few; cdr3_aa: CASRQTSGVPTQYF; cdr3_nt: TGCGCCAGCCGCCAGACTAGCGGGGTACCGACCCAGTACTTC
v_call: TRBV20-1; d_call: -; j_call: TRBJ1-1; clone_size: -; cdr3_aa: CSALVYLEAFF; cdr3_nt: TGCAGCGCCCTTGTCTATCTAGAAGCTTTCTTT
v_call: TRBV10-3; d_call: -; j_call: TRBJ2-2; clone_size: few; cdr3_aa: CAIRAGFGTGELFF; cdr3_nt: TGTGCCATCAGAGCAGGGTTTGGCACCGGGGAGCTGTTTTTT
v_call: TRBV7-8; d_call: -; j_call: TRBJ2-6; clone_size: few; cdr3_aa: CASSLRISGANVLTF; cdr3_nt: TGTGCCAGCAGCTTACGCATCTCTGGGGCCAACGTCCTGACTTTC
v_call: TRBV19; d_call: TRBD1; j_call: TRBJ2-7; clone_size: few; cdr3_aa: CASSTRTGRYEQYF; cdr3_nt: TGTGCCAGTAGTACTAGGACAGGGAGGTACGAGCAGTACTTC
v_call: TRBV24-1; d_call: -; j_call: TRBJ2-5; clone_size: many; cdr3_aa: CATSSFSGEKETQYF; cdr3_nt: TGTGCCACCAGTAGTTTTAGCGGAGAAAAAGAGACCCAGTACTTC
v_call: TRBV5-1; d_call: TRBD1; j_call: TRBJ2-5; clone_size: -; cdr3_aa: CASQTTGQGLETQYF; cdr3_nt: TGCGCCAGCCAAACCACGGGACAGGGGTTGGAGACCCAGTACTTC
v_call: TRBV20-1; d_call: -; j_call: TRBJ2-3; clone_size: -; cdr3_aa: CSATALVVYRDTQYF; cdr3_nt: TGCAGTGCTACCGCTCTGGTTGTGTATAGGGATACGCAGTATTTT
v_call: TRBV2; d_call: TRBD1; j_call: TRBJ2-3; clone_size: -; cdr3_aa: CASSRDRRNTQYF; cdr3_nt: TGTGCCAGCAGTCGGGACAGGCGGAATACGCAGTATTTT
v_call: TRBV20-1; d_call: -; j_call: TRBJ2-5; clone_size: few; cdr3_aa: CSAPQGGKETQYF; cdr3_nt: TGCAGTGCTCCACAGGGAGGGAAAGAGACCCAGTACTTC
v_call: TRBV9; d_call: -; j_call: TRBJ2-5; clone_size: -; cdr3_aa: CASSGGVQETQYF; cdr3_nt: TGTGCCAGCAGCGGGGGCGTCCAAGAGACCCAGTACTTC
v_call: TRBV24-1; d_call: TRBD1; j_call: TRBJ2-2; clone_size: few; cdr3_aa: CATSDNRQGTGELFF; cdr3_nt: TGTGCCACCAGTGACAACCGACAGGGCACCGGGGAGCTGTTTTTT
v_call: TRBV5-1; d_call: -; j_call: TRBJ1-1; clone_size: few; cdr3_aa: CASTLGGGVNTEAFF; cdr3_nt: TGCGCCAGCACCCTTGGTGGAGGGGTAAACACTGAAGCTTTCTTT
v_call: TRBV27; d_call: TRBD2; j_call: TRBJ2-3; clone_size: -; cdr3_aa: CASSSMAGVSTDTQYF; cdr3_nt: TGTGCCAGCAGTTCGATGGCGGGGGTTAGCACAGATACGCAGTATTTT
v_call: TRBV13; d_call: -; j_call: TRBJ2-1; clone_size: many; cdr3_aa: CASSLGAYGGVKGEQFF; cdr3_nt: TGTGCCAGCAGCTTAGGTGCCTACGGGGGCGTAAAGGGTGAGCAGTTCTTC
v_call: TRBV6-1; d_call: -; j_call: TRBJ2-1; clone_size: -; cdr3_aa: CASSVLVNAAEQFF; cdr3_nt: TGTGCCAGCAGTGTGTTGGTAAATGCGGCTGAGCAGTTCTTC
v_call: TRBV20-1; d_call: TRBD1; j_call: TRBJ2-7; clone_size: -; cdr3_aa: CSVGTGVPGQYF; cdr3_nt: TGCAGCGTGGGGACAGGGGTTCCTGGGCAGTACTTC
v_call: TRBV29-1; d_call: TRBD2; j_call: TRBJ2-5; clone_size: -; cdr3_aa: CSVARGLSGGAETQYF; cdr3_nt: TGCAGCGTGGCAAGGGGCCTTAGCGGGGGGGCGGAGACCCAGTACTTC
v_call: TRBV7-9; d_call: -; j_call: TRBJ2-5; clone_size: -; cdr3_aa: CASSLPQQGETQYF; cdr3_nt: TGTGCCAGCAGCTTACCCCAGCAGGGAGAGACCCAGTACTTC
v_call: TRBV10-2; d_call: TRBD1; j_call: TRBJ1-2; clone_size: few; cdr3_aa: CASRPTGATNYGYTF; cdr3_nt: TGCGCCAGCAGACCTACAGGGGCGACTAACTATGGCTACACCTTC
v_call: TRBV25-1; d_call: TRBD2; j_call: TRBJ2-1; clone_size: -; cdr3_aa: CASSECKGGREQFF; cdr3_nt: TGTGCCAGCAGTGAATGTAAGGGAGGGCGAGAGCAGTTCTTC
v_call: TRBV14; d_call: TRBD2; j_call: TRBJ2-2; clone_size: -; cdr3_aa: CASSQDKLAGPTGELFF; cdr3_nt: TGTGCCAGCAGCCAAGATAAACTAGCGGGACCCACCGGGGAGCTGTTTTTT
v_call: TRBV11-2; d_call: TRBD1; j_call: TRBJ2-1; clone_size: -; cdr3_aa: CASSPGQINEQFF; cdr3_nt: TGTGCCAGCAGCCCGGGACAGATAAATGAGCAGTTCTTC
v_call: TRBV5-1; d_call: -; j_call: TRBJ2-3; clone_size: few; cdr3_aa: CASSLAIAPDTQYF; cdr3_nt: TGCGCCAGCAGCTTGGCTATAGCGCCTGATACGCAGTATTTT
v_call: TRBV3-1; d_call: TRBD2; j_call: TRBJ2-3; clone_size: few; cdr3_aa: CASSQASSGDYTDTQYF; cdr3_nt: TGTGCCAGCAGCCAAGCGTCTAGCGGGGATTACACAGATACGCAGTATTTT
v_call: TRBV9; d_call: -; j_call: TRBJ1-2; clone_size: -; cdr3_aa: CASSVPGLFGGYTF; cdr3_nt: TGTGCCAGCAGCGTACCCGGACTATTTGGAGGCTACACCTTC
v_call: TRBV20-1; d_call: -; j_call: TRBJ1-1; clone_size: -; cdr3_aa: CSARGAPPNTEAFF; cdr3_nt: TGCAGTGCACGAGGGGCCCCCCCGAACACTGAAGCTTTCTTT
v_call: TRBV28; d_call: TRBD2; j_call: TRBJ2-2; clone_size: -; cdr3_aa: CASNSPYWWGGSTGELFF; cdr3_nt: TGTGCCAGCAATAGTCCGTACTGGTGGGGGGGAAGCACCGGGGAGCTGTTTTTT
v_call: TRBV6-9; d_call: -; j_call: TRBJ2-4; clone_size: -; cdr3_aa: CASRVRGTAFNLAKNIQYF; cdr3_nt: TGTGCCAGCAGGGTGCGGGGGACAGCTTTTAACTTAGCCAAAAACATTCAGTACTTC
v_call: TRBV3-1; d_call: TRBD2; j_call: TRBJ2-7; clone_size: few; cdr3_aa: CASSQRTSAAMYF; cdr3_nt: TGTGCCAGCAGCCAAAGGACTAGCGCAGCCATGTACTTC
v_call: TRBV20-1; d_call: TRBD2; j_call: TRBJ2-1; clone_size: -; cdr3_aa: CSARDPMGTSGRGSYNEQFF; cdr3_nt: TGCAGTGCTAGAGATCCCATGGGGACTAGCGGGAGGGGGTCCTACAATGAGCAGTTCTTC
v_call: TRBV20-1; d_call: -; j_call: TRBJ2-1; clone_size: -; cdr3_aa: CSARGGSGNEQFF; cdr3_nt: TGCAGTGCTAGGGGGGGTAGCGGCAATGAGCAGTTCTTC
v_call: TRBV7-7; d_call: TRBD2; j_call: TRBJ2-1; clone_size: few; cdr3_aa: CASSRGSSGIYNEQFF; cdr3_nt: TGTGCCAGCAGCCGGGGATCTAGCGGGATCTACAATGAGCAGTTCTTC
v_call: TRBV10-3; d_call: -; j_call: TRBJ2-5; clone_size: few; cdr3_aa: CAISEGRQNQETQYF; cdr3_nt: TGTGCCATCAGTGAGGGCAGGCAAAACCAAGAGACCCAGTACTTC
v_call: TRBV2; d_call: TRBD1; j_call: TRBJ2-5; clone_size: -; cdr3_aa: CASSKGQAQETQYF; cdr3_nt: TGTGCCAGCAGTAAGGGACAGGCACAAGAGACCCAGTACTTC
v_call: TRBV11-2; d_call: -; j_call: TRBJ2-2; clone_size: -; cdr3_aa: CASSLAGVETGELFF; cdr3_nt: TGTGCCAGCAGCTTAGCTGGGGTTGAAACCGGGGAGCTGTTTTTT
v_call: TRBV9; d_call: TRBD1; j_call: TRBJ1-6; clone_size: few; cdr3_aa: CASSEATGKNSPLHF; cdr3_nt: TGTGCCAGCAGCGAGGCGACAGGGAAGAATTCACCCCTCCACTTT
v_call: TRBV18; d_call: TRBD1; j_call: TRBJ1-2; clone_size: few; cdr3_aa: CASSLQQGDYGYTF; cdr3_nt: TGTGCCAGCTCACTACAACAGGGGGACTATGGCTACACCTTC
v_call: TRBV12-3/TRBV12-4; d_call: -; j_call: TRBJ2-1; clone_size: few; cdr3_aa: CASRVGQNEQFF; cdr3_nt: TGTGCCAGCAGGGTTGGACAGAATGAGCAGTTCTTC